The 26 T cell receptor beta chains presented below share a single source sample, sequenced in a study of beta chain features in type 1 diabetes listed by TCRdb under 2018. The library was generated by the immunoSEQ multiplex PCR assay. The entire isolated RNA was reverse transcribed using the High Capacity cDNA Reverse Transcription Kit, and thus expressed TCRB transcripts were sequenced. Here the immuneACCESS table is served through TCRdb, limited to in-frame sequences with V and J called. Missing clones are a known gap in these copies; in checked studies unresolved V genes cover under half, and the rest lacks a known reason. This sample lists 860,000 or so clones; roughly 17% were detected once. The ten largest clones represent 0.023% of the sample. Sequencing input: naive CD4+ T cells from blood. The sample's cell subset or site label, decoded: true naive CD4+ T cells. The receptors here all came from a woman in her late teens or twenties in good health.

The CDR3 sequence is CASSIGSPEATQYF. The CDR3 coding sequence is TGTGCCAGTAGTATAGGGTCCCCCGAGGCAACGCAGTATTTT. The chain combines TRBV19 with TRBJ2-3; no clear D gene. The CDR3 extends over 14 amino acids. V was clipped by 1 base and J by 9 bases, with 14 bases between them. The V gene's germline CDR1 is LNHDA and CDR2 SQIVND (reference sequence).

This clone was counted between two and nine times. V and J are TRBV18 and TRBJ2-1; the D is unclear. Germline lookup yields CDR1 KGHSH and CDR2 LQKENI. This CDR3 has 14 residues. V dropped 4 bases and J dropped 7 bases, with 14 bases sitting between them. The CDR3 DNA reads as TGTGCCAGCTCACTCCAAGACACAATGAATGAGCAGTTCTTC. As protein: CASSLQDTMNEQFF.

Worth noting for this clone: The same CDR3 arises from other DNA sequences in this sample as well. This chain links TRBV11-2 with TRBJ1-2; D not certain. Per the germline V gene, CDR1 is SGHAT and CDR2 is FQNNGV. The length of the CDR3 is 13 residues. V lost 1 base, J lost 3 bases, and 6 bases lay in between. For the CDR3, the DNA is TGTGCCAGCAGCTTAGTTCGGGACTATGGCTACACCTTC. Translated, it gives CASSLVRDYGYTF.

The V gene is TRBV13, the J gene TRBJ2-1; 8 nucleotides align to TRBD2. The V gene's germline CDR1 is PRHDT and CDR2 FYEKMQ (reference sequence). J was trimmed by 4 bases and V by 4 bases; bases with no gene match: 6. This CDR3 spans 15 amino acids. DNA for the CDR3: TGTGCCAGCAGCTCCCGACTAGCGAGATACAATGAGCAGTTCTTC. This sequence encodes CASSSRLARYNEQFF.

This clone was seen more than once but under ten times. The genes are TRBV14 and TRBJ1-1; the match to TRBD1 covers 7 bases. V lost 4 bases and J lost 6; bases outside the gene matches: 5. The CDR3 is 13 amino acids. Germline CDR1 and CDR2: SGHDN and FVKESK. In DNA form, the CDR3 reads TGTGCCAGCAGCCTGGACAGGAAGGCTGAAGCTTTCTTT. It translates to CASSLDRKAEAFF.

For this clone: The identical CDR3 is also encoded by other nucleotide sequences in the sample. The gene calls are TRBV6-6 and TRBJ1-2; D is ambiguous. Trimming left V 0 bases short and J 8 bases short, with 7 bases between. This CDR3 is built from 12 residues. CDR1 MNHNY and CDR2 SVGAGI come from the germline V gene (reference sequence). CDR3 in amino acids: CASSYSNYGYTF. CDR3 sequence (DNA): TGTGCCAGCAGTTACTCGAATTACGGCTACACCTTC.

The chain combines TRBV7-9 with TRBJ1-2; D unresolved. The CDR3 totals 15 residues. Between the trimmed V and J ends, which lost 3 bases and 1 base, there was a span of 12 bases. Germline V gene sequence: CDR1 SEHNR, CDR2 FQNEAQ (reference sequence). Here the CDR3 reads CASSLTLGLNYGYTF. The DNA for the CDR3 is TGTGCCAGCAGCTTGACCCTCGGGCTTAACTATGGCTACACCTTC.

The J gene is TRBJ1-5, the V gene TRBV7-2, with D maybe TRBD1 (6 bases). Germline V gene lookup returns CDR1 SGHTA and CDR2 FQGNSA. The CDR3 covers 18 residues. Trimming removed 6 bases at V and 2 bases at J, with 23 bases between. CDR3 protein: CASRGRTGRPEGNQPQHF. The CDR3 DNA follows: TGTGCCAGCAGGGGTCGCACAGGGCGCCCGGAGGGCAATCAGCCCCAGCATTTT.

There are a few counts of this clone. The chain carries TRBV7-2 and TRBJ2-1; the D is unclear. Germline V gene sequence: CDR1 SGHTA, CDR2 FQGNSA. The germline V and J ends were trimmed by 1 base and 11 bases, with 6 bases remaining between them. The CDR3 contains 11 residues. CDR3 region: CASSLDIQQFF. CDR3 nucleotides: TGTGCCAGCAGCTTAGACATTCAGCAGTTCTTC.

The DNA for the CDR3 is TGCGCCAGCAGCTTGGAGGGTCAAGCGACCGCCTACAATGAGCAGTTCTTC. Residues: CASSLEGQATAYNEQFF. The genes are TRBV5-1 and TRBJ2-1; D is unresolved. V lost 0 bases to trimming and J lost 2 bases, with 15 bases between them. Germline assignment: CDR1 SGHRS and CDR2 YFSETQ. The CDR3 runs 17 residues.

This clone occurred a few times. Additional DNA sequences in this sample encode the identical CDR3. V is TRBV9 and J is TRBJ2-5, with 8 positions matching TRBD2. CDR1 SGDLS and CDR2 YYNGEE come from the germline V gene. The junction had 6 bases not matched to a gene; V was cut back by 0 bases and J by 5 bases. The CDR3 runs 15 residues. The CDR3 DNA sequence: TGTGCCAGCAGCGTAGGCGGGGGGCTGGGGGAGACCCAGTACTTC. Amino acid sequence: CASSVGGGLGETQYF.

The chain employs TRBV4-3 and TRBJ2-5; 13 bases are a match to TRBD2. The CDR3 has 17 amino acids. The V and J ends lost 1 base and 4 bases, in that order; junction bases with no gene match: 6. Germline V gene sequence: CDR1 LGHNA, CDR2 YSLEER. The CDR3 protein is CASSQGPGLAGPETQYF. Written as DNA, the CDR3 is TGCGCCAGCAGCCAAGGACCGGGACTAGCGGGACCAGAGACCCAGTACTTC.

V and J are TRBV9 and TRBJ1-2, with D possibly TRBD1 on 6 matching bases. Germline CDR1 and CDR2: SGDLS and YYNGEE. V was cut by 4 bases and J by 1 base, with 14 bases left in between. The CDR3 is 15 amino acids. The CDR3 sequence is CASSPGGQGNYGYTF. CDR3 bases: TGTGCCAGCAGCCCCGGGGGGCAGGGTAACTATGGCTACACCTTC. Drawing the rest from reference TRBV9 and TRBJ1-2, the complete variable domain is DSGVTQTPKHLITATGQRVTLRCSPRSGDLSVYWYQQSLDQGLQFLIQYYNGEERAKGNILERFSAQQFPDLHSELNLSSLELGDSALYFCASSPGGQGNYGYTFGSGTRLTVV.

This clone showed up just a few times. The identical CDR3 is also encoded by other nucleotide sequences in the sample. The chain couples TRBV5-1 to TRBJ1-2; the D is unclear. Per the germline V gene, CDR1 is SGHRS and CDR2 is YFSETQ. V was cut by 0 bases and J by 3 bases, with 6 bases left in between. The CDR3 runs 13 residues. The CDR3 nucleotides read TGCGCCAGCAGCTTGGAAGGAGACTATGGCTACACCTTC. Its translation is CASSLEGDYGYTF. Looking up the rest from reference TRBV5-1 and TRBJ1-2 gives the full variable domain: KAGVTQTPRYLIKTRGQQVTLSCSPISGHRSVSWYQQTPGQGLQFLFEYFSETQRNKGNFPGRFSGRQFSNSRSEMNVSTLELGDSALYLCASSLEGDYGYTFGSGTRLTVV.

The chain has TRBV19 and TRBJ1-1, with no clear D. This CDR3 is 13 amino acids long. Germline assignment: CDR1 LNHDA and CDR2 SQIVND (reference sequence). V dropped 9 bases and J dropped 1 base, with 12 bases sitting between them. CDR3 nucleotides: TGTGCCAGCCGCATGACTGGGAACACTGAAGCTTTCTTT. The encoded protein is CASRMTGNTEAFF.

Points on this clone: Other DNA sequences in the same sample also yield this CDR3. The V gene is TRBV18, the J gene TRBJ2-3; D ambiguous. Trimming took 6 bases from V and 2 from J, leaving 9 bases between them. This CDR3 is 13 amino acids long. Germline CDR1 and CDR2: KGHSH and LQKENI. CDR3 sequence: CASSPVNTDTQYF. CDR3 bases: TGTGCCAGCTCCCCGGTTAACACAGATACGCAGTATTTT. Combining the CDR3 with reference TRBV18 and TRBJ2-3 gives the whole variable domain NAGVMQNPRHLVRRRGQEARLRCSPMKGHSHVYWYRQLPEEGLKFMVYLQKENIIDESGMPKERFSAEFPKEGPSILRIQQVVRGDSAAYFCASSPVNTDTQYFGPGTRLTVL.

A few counts support this clone. This sequence joins TRBV2 and TRBJ2-4; 7 bases align to TRBD2. The germline V gene encodes CDR1 SNHLY and CDR2 FYNNEI. The CDR3 totals 15 residues. With V trimmed by 2 bases and J by 6 bases, 7 bases remained unmatched. CDR3 DNA: TGTGCCAGCAGTGAACGGCTAGCGGACCCAAACATTCAGTACTTC. Amino acids: CASSERLADPNIQYF.

This clone was picked up a small number of times. The V call is TRBV9, the J call TRBJ2-3; D perhaps matches TRBD2 (6 bases). The V gene's germline CDR1 is SGDLS and CDR2 YYNGEE. The CDR3 is made up of 15 amino acids. The V gene lost 4 bases and the J gene lost 0 bases, with 12 bases spanning the gap. The CDR3, as DNA: TGTGCCAGCAGCATACCGGGGACTAGCACAGATACGCAGTATTTT. Residues: CASSIPGTSTDTQYF.

The chain couples TRBV28 to TRBJ1-2; D possibly corresponds to TRBD1 (5 bases). V lost 5 bases and J 6 bases, leaving 16 bases between the germline ends. CDR1 and CDR2 (germline): MDHEN, SYDVKM. The CDR3 sequence is 14 residues long. This CDR3 reads CASSIDSPVHGYTF. In nucleotides, the CDR3 is TGTGCCAGCAGTATCGACAGCCCAGTCCATGGCTACACCTTC.

The rearrangement uses TRBV7-6 and TRBJ2-1; D is ambiguous. With 1 base removed from V and 8 bases from J, the gap between germline ends came to 6 bases. The CDR3 runs 12 residues. The germline V gene has CDR1 SGHVS and CDR2 FNYEAQ. CDR3 in DNA: TGTGCCAGCAGCTTAGGGCGGCATGAGCAGTTCTTC. It specifies CASSLGRHEQFF.

This chain uses TRBV18 with TRBJ2-3, with 11 nucleotides matching TRBD1. J lost 1 base, V lost 4 bases, and 13 bases had no gene match. The germline V gene encodes CDR1 KGHSH and CDR2 LQKENI. The CDR3 length is 19 residues. This chain's CDR3 is CASSRSEKDRGPRTDTQYF. The DNA of the CDR3 is TGTGCCAGCTCACGTAGTGAAAAGGACAGGGGGCCACGCACAGATACGCAGTATTTT.

The J gene is TRBJ1-1, the V gene TRBV4-2; D unclear. Germline CDR1 is LGHNA and CDR2 is YNFKEQ. The CDR3 sequence is 16 residues long. Trimming took off 2 bases at V and 2 bases at J, with 15 bases between the two ends. The CDR3 bases are TGTGCCAGCAGCCAAAATATACCGAGTTTTAACACTGAAGCTTTCTTT. This encodes CASSQNIPSFNTEAFF.

V and J are TRBV11-2 and TRBJ1-2; D gene unclear. The CDR3 runs 13 residues. The germline V and J ends were trimmed by 8 bases and 4 bases, with 14 bases remaining between them. Germline CDR1 is SGHAT and CDR2 is FQNNGV. The DNA for the CDR3 is TGTGCCAGCTACCCCGGGTTTGGCTATGGCTACACCTTC. Protein: CASYPGFGYGYTF. The full variable domain, its missing parts supplied by reference TRBV11-2 and TRBJ1-2, is EAGVAQSPRYKIIEKRQSVAFWCNPISGHATLYWYQQILGQGPKLLIQFQNNGVVDDSQLPKDRFSAERLKGVDSTLKIQPAKLEDSAVYLCASYPGFGYGYTFGSGTRLTVV.

The V gene is TRBV29-1, the J gene TRBJ2-1; 10 bases are a match to TRBD2. CDR1 is SQVTM and CDR2 is ANQGSEA in the germline V gene. There are 14 residues in the CDR3. Trimming removed 7 bases from V and 1 base from J; junction bases left unmatched: 4. The CDR3: CSAGLADSYNEQFF. The CDR3 nucleotides are TGCAGCGCTGGACTAGCGGATTCCTACAATGAGCAGTTCTTC.

CDR3 residues: CASSLGTSRKWDTQYF. CDR3 sequence (DNA): TGTGCCAGCAGCCTCGGGACTAGCAGAAAGTGGGATACGCAGTATTTT. V gene TRBV9 combines with J gene TRBJ2-3, with 9 bases that match TRBD2. The germline gives CDR1 SGDLS, CDR2 YYNGEE. The CDR3 runs to 16 residues. The junction had 12 bases not matched to a gene; V was cut back by 4 bases and J by 6 bases.

The CDR3 region is CASSFRQGADTQYF. The DNA for the CDR3 is TGTGCCAGCAGTTTTCGACAGGGGGCAGATACGCAGTATTTT. The rearrangement uses TRBV28 and TRBJ2-3, with 9 bases matching TRBD1. Germline lookup yields CDR1 MDHEN and CDR2 SYDVKM. Germline trimming cut 3 bases from V and 4 bases from J; bases unmatched to any gene: 2. The CDR3 loop spans 14 amino acids.